Following are 8 T cell receptor beta chains from one sample sequenced in a study of blood T cells in healthy people across ages. A second PCR, run for roughly 7 to 12 cycles, used a sample-barcoded 5' primer plus a J-beta primer mix. TCRdb passed the 5' RACE reads through MiXCR, listing each CDR3 protein once. The repertoire holds approximately 810,000 distinct CDR3 sequences, about 30% seen once, with about 18% in the top ten. What was sequenced was blood. The receptors here all came from an elderly woman in good health.

The V and J genes are TRBV28 and TRBJ1-2, with 7 positions matching TRBD1. The CDR3 extends over 13 amino acids. Germline CDR1 and CDR2: MDHEN and SYDVKM. Trimming at V came to 5 bases and at J to 8 bases, leaving 8 bases not matched to a gene. As DNA, the CDR3 is TGTGCCAGCAGTCGTTTGCAGGGGGGCGGCTACACCTTC. This codes for CASSRLQGGGYTF.

With regard to this clonotype: It may be a read error: a sequence one base away is much more abundant. The chain's CDR3 is CSAQDRGYGGYTF. The CDR3 DNA is TGCAGTGCTCAAGACAGGGGGTATGGTGGCTACACCTTC. The chain has TRBV20-1 and TRBJ1-2, with 9 positions matching TRBD1. Germline CDR1 and CDR2: DFQATT and SNEGSKA (reference sequence). Unmatched junction bases numbered 8, after V lost 5 bases and J lost 7 bases. The length of the CDR3 is 13 residues.

The rearrangement uses TRBV2 and TRBJ2-7, with D possibly being TRBD1 (6 bases). CDR1 SNHLY and CDR2 FYNNEI come from the germline V gene. The CDR3 spans 16 residues. V lost 6 bases, J lost 5 bases, and 23 bases lay in between. In DNA form, the CDR3 reads TGTGCCAGCAGCGACGGTTTGGGGGCCAATACCCACGAGCAGTACTTC. Its translation is CASSDGLGANTHEQYF.

This clonotype was seen only a few times. Germline is not matched at one junction end, which may reflect a read error. This chain joins TRBV9 and TRBJ2-4; 10 nucleotides line up with TRBD2. This CDR3 region has 16 residues. The germline V gene encodes CDR1 SGDLS and CDR2 YYNGEE. The CDR3 DNA reads as TGTGCCGGCAGCGAGGGTAGCGGGGGGGCCAAAAACATTCAGTACTTC. Translation gives CAGSEGSGGAKNIQYF.

Details on this clonotype: A read error is possible here, since a much larger clone lies one base away. V and J are TRBV7-2 and TRBJ2-1; D unclear. Trimming stripped 4 bases from V and 11 bases from J, with 18 bases between. The CDR3 covers 14 residues. CDR1 is SGHTA, CDR2 FQGNSA, per germline. CDR3 nucleotide sequence: TGTGCCAGCAGCTCAGCCGGCCAGGCTACGCAGCAGTTCTTC. It is translated as CASSSAGQATQQFF.

This clonotype showed up many times. This chain links TRBV5-1 with TRBJ1-2, with TRBD1 identical over 11 bases. From germline, CDR1 is SGHRS and CDR2 YFSETQ. This CDR3 comprises 17 residues. Trimming took 1 base from V and 4 from J; bases not matched to a gene: 9. CDR3 in amino acids: CASSLRGQGAHSYGYTF. The CDR3 DNA follows: TGCGCCAGCAGCTTGCGAGGACAGGGGGCTCACAGCTATGGCTACACCTTC.

There are a few counts of this clonotype. The J gene is TRBJ2-1, the V gene TRBV28; 13 bases are a match to TRBD2. Trimming cost V 5 bases and J 8 bases; bases outside gene matches: 9. The V gene's germline CDR1 is MDHEN and CDR2 SYDVKM. This CDR3 contains 16 residues. CDR3 region: CASSDPTSGGADEQFF. For the CDR3, the DNA is TGTGCCAGCAGTGACCCTACTAGCGGGGGGGCAGATGAGCAGTTCTTC.

At least ten counts were recorded for this clonotype. The chain employs TRBV28 and TRBJ2-5, with unresolved D. In germline, CDR1 is MDHEN, CDR2 SYDVKM. The CDR3 contains 14 residues. The V end was cut by 3 bases, the J end by 2 bases, with 10 bases between. This CDR3 is CASSLVSRQETQYF. CDR3 DNA sequence: TGTGCCAGCAGTTTGGTTTCTAGACAAGAGACCCAGTACTTC.